Following are 23 T cell receptor beta chains from one sample sequenced in a study of OX40 agonist ivuxolimab in advanced cancers. Only in-frame clones appear in the TCRdb table, and some are missing; sequencing was by immunoSEQ multiplex PCR. The top ten clones hold 3% to 4% of a sample with approximately 50,000 clones, around 80% of them seen once. Source: CD4+ or CD8+ T cells sorted from blood, taken in a trial of the OX40 agonist ivuxolimab. The receptor set was obtained from an adult with an advanced solid tumor such as melanoma, head and neck, liver or kidney cancer.

The chain combines TRBV9 with TRBJ2-3; D tentatively fits TRBD1 or TRBD2 (7 bases each). The CDR3 contains 16 residues. The V gene lost 4 bases and the J gene lost 3 bases, with 18 bases spanning the gap. Germline V gene sequence: CDR1 SGDLS, CDR2 YYNGEE. The CDR3 DNA follows: TGTGCCAGCAGCCTGCAGGGGAGGGGGCGAACAGATACGCAGTATTTT. It specifies CASSLQGRGRTDTQYF.

The chain joins TRBV5-1 to TRBJ2-7; a possible D gene is TRBD2 (6 bases). CDR3 length: 16 residues. Trimming shortened V by 4 bases and J by 3 bases, and 20 bases separated the two germline ends. Germline V gives CDR1 SGHRS, CDR2 YFSETQ. CDR3 loop: CASSVLGGQGNYEQYF. For the CDR3, the DNA is TGCGCCAGCAGCGTCCTGGGGGGTCAAGGAAACTACGAGCAGTACTTC.

The chain is built from TRBV12-5 and TRBJ2-5; the D gene could be TRBD1 or TRBD2 (5 bases each). The CDR3 extends over 15 amino acids. Trimming shortened V by 2 bases and J by 2 bases, and 12 bases separated the two germline ends. Germline values: CDR1 LGHNT, CDR2 FRNRAP. CDR3 loop: CASGLPGAKQETQYF. CDR3 sequence (DNA): TGTGCTAGTGGTTTGCCCGGGGCCAAACAAGAGACCCAGTACTTC.

This chain joins TRBV19 and TRBJ2-5; TRBD1 matches 7 bases. The tail of the sequence fits TRBJ2-7 better, so the J call may be wrong. CDR3 length: 15 residues. Germline CDR1 and CDR2: LNHDA and SQIVND (reference sequence). The CDR3 DNA reads TGTGCCAGTAGTATAGGGGCAGGGGGCTCCTACGAGCAGTACTTC. Its translation is CASSIGAGGSYEQYF.

The V and J genes are TRBV2 and TRBJ2-3; D ambiguous. The CDR3 is 11 amino acids. Deletions cut 9 bases from V and 4 bases from J, with 8 bases between. Germline V lookup: CDR1 SNHLY, CDR2 FYNNEI. Written as DNA, the CDR3 is TGTGCCAGGGCTGAGGCAGATACGCAGTATTTT. Its protein is CARAEADTQYF.

The genes are TRBV5-4 and TRBJ2-1; no reliable D call. The V and J ends lost 2 bases and 6 bases respectively, with 15 bases between them. There are 15 residues in the CDR3. Germline values: CDR1 SGHNT, CDR2 YYREEE (reference sequence). CDR3 sequence reads: CASSFPKKGLNEQFF. Here the CDR3 DNA reads TGTGCCAGCAGCTTCCCCAAGAAGGGTCTCAATGAGCAGTTCTTC.

The chain uses TRBV6-1 and TRBJ1-1, with D uncertain. The V gene's germline CDR1 is MNHNS and CDR2 SASEGT. V shed 6 bases and J shed 0 bases, with 5 bases lying between them. CDR3 size: 12 residues. CDR3 bases: TGTGCCAGCAGCAGATTGAACACTGAAGCTTTCTTT. This encodes CASSRLNTEAFF.

A single count supports this clone. The chain couples TRBV18 to TRBJ1-1; 9 bases line up with TRBD1. This CDR3 contains 14 residues. Germline V gene lookup returns CDR1 KGHSH and CDR2 LQKENI. The V segment lost 4 bases and the J segment 3 bases; nucleotides outside the gene matches: 3. This CDR3 reads CASSRDRGDTEAFF. As DNA, the CDR3 is TGTGCCAGCTCACGCGACAGGGGGGACACTGAAGCTTTCTTT.

The chain has TRBV10-3 and TRBJ2-3, with 7 bases aligning to TRBD2. Germline V gene data show CDR1 as ENHRY and CDR2 as SYGVKD. V lost 5 bases, J lost 2 bases, and 7 bases stayed unmatched. The CDR3 is 15 amino acids. CDR3 in DNA: TGTGCCATCAGTCTTAGCGGGTTCCCCACAGATACGCAGTATTTT. Translation gives CAISLSGFPTDTQYF.

CDR3 sequence reads: CASSPWGRETQYF. The CDR3 DNA reads TGTGCCAGCAGTCCTTGGGGGAGGGAGACCCAGTACTTC. The rearrangement uses TRBV6-1 and TRBJ2-5, with D possibly being TRBD2 (6 bases). Germline CDR1 reads MNHNS; CDR2 reads SASEGT. This CDR3 comprises 13 residues. V dropped 5 bases and J dropped 5 bases, with 12 bases sitting between them.

The chain recombines TRBV21-1 with TRBJ1-4. TRBV21-1 is termed a pseudogene. The CDR3 runs 13 residues. DNA of the CDR3: TGTGCCGGACGAGCTGCAACTAATGAAAAACTGTTTTTT. It yields the protein CAGRAATNEKLFF.

This chain links TRBV7-6 with TRBJ2-1; D gene uncertain. The ends were cut back, 1 base at V and 2 bases at J, with 15 bases in the middle. Germline V CDR1 and CDR2: SGHVS, FNYEAQ. This CDR3 has 17 residues. DNA of the CDR3: TGTGCCAGCAGCTTAGTATCAGGCTTTTTACCCTACAATGAGCAGTTCTTC. This encodes CASSLVSGFLPYNEQFF.

This sequence joins TRBV7-2 and TRBJ1-6; no reliable D call. CDR1 is SGHTA and CDR2 is FQGNSA in the germline V gene. This CDR3 spans 15 amino acids. The ends were cut back, 1 base at V and 10 bases at J, with 14 bases in the middle. The chain's CDR3 is CASSLVRESSSPLHF. In DNA, the CDR3 is TGTGCCAGCAGCTTAGTTCGTGAATCCTCATCACCCCTCCACTTT. The complete variable domain, with remaining parts taken from reference TRBV7-2 and TRBJ1-6, reads GAGVSQSPSNKVTEKGKDVELRCDPISGHTALYWYRQSLGQGLEFLIYFQGNSAPDKSGLPSDRFSAERTGGSVSTLTIQRTQQEDSAVYLCASSLVRESSSPLHFGNGTRLTVT.

The V and J genes are TRBV5-1 and TRBJ1-1, with TRBD1 identical over 10 bases. V lost 4 bases to trimming and J lost 1 base; unmatched junction nucleotides: 4. Per germline, CDR1 SGHRS and CDR2 YFSETQ. This CDR3 region has 15 residues. CDR3 sequence reads: CASSLRQGANTEAFF. For the CDR3, the DNA is TGCGCCAGCAGCCTACGACAGGGGGCGAACACTGAAGCTTTCTTT.

The genes are TRBV5-1 and TRBJ1-2; D not certain. Trimming left V 4 bases short and J 6 bases short, with 19 bases between. CDR3 length: 15 residues. Germline V gene data show CDR1 as SGHRS and CDR2 as YFSETQ. CDR3 sequence reads: CASSPRGEGENGYTF. CDR3 in DNA: TGCGCCAGCAGCCCCCGTGGGGAGGGTGAGAATGGCTACACCTTC.

V gene TRBV2 combines with J gene TRBJ1-5, with TRBD1 identical over 7 bases. Germline V gene lookup returns CDR1 SNHLY and CDR2 FYNNEI. The CDR3 consists of 15 residues. After removal of 4 bases from V and 6 bases from J, the junction contained 9 bases not matched to a gene. The CDR3 reads CASSVLTGSGQPQHF. Here the CDR3 DNA reads TGTGCCAGCAGTGTTTTGACAGGGAGTGGTCAGCCCCAGCATTTT.

In this sample, this clone turned up a few times. The chain is built from TRBV6-6 and TRBJ1-6; 10 positions match TRBD1. The J segment lost 7 bases and the V segment lost 2 bases, leaving 2 bases of the junction unmatched. Germline V gene lookup returns CDR1 MNHNY and CDR2 SVGAGI (reference sequence). The CDR3 is made up of 15 amino acids. The CDR3 protein is CASSYGDRGNSPLHF. CDR3 coding DNA: TGTGCCAGCAGTTACGGGGACAGGGGAAATTCACCCCTCCACTTT.

The chain joins TRBV6-5 to TRBJ2-7; D uncertain. This CDR3 spans 13 amino acids. Looked up from germline, CDR1 is MNHEY and CDR2 is SVGAGI. The V and J ends lost 5 bases and 0 bases respectively, with 8 bases between them. CDR3 coding DNA: TGTGCCAGCAGTGTCATGGGCTCCTACGAGCAGTACTTC. Encoded protein: CASSVMGSYEQYF.

The chain joins TRBV5-6 to TRBJ2-2; D not resolved. Germline V gene lookup returns CDR1 SGHDT and CDR2 YYEEEE. The V gene lost 4 bases and the J gene lost 7 bases, with 11 bases spanning the gap. The CDR3 loop spans 13 amino acids. CDR3 sequence reads: CASSVDLHGELFF. The CDR3 nucleotides are TGTGCCAGCAGCGTCGACTTGCACGGGGAGCTGTTTTTT.

The V gene is TRBV4-3, the J gene TRBJ1-1; TRBD1 is a possible D gene (5 bases). V was trimmed by 1 base and J by 1 base, leaving 13 bases between them. The CDR3 runs to 16 residues. Germline CDR1 reads LGHNA; CDR2 reads YSLEER. CDR3 nucleotides: TGCGCCAGCAGCCAAGCGTGGAGACAGTCGAACACTGAAGCTTTCTTT. It codes for CASSQAWRQSNTEAFF.

CDR3 protein: CASSRGRGANEQFF. DNA for the CDR3: TGTGCCAGCAGCCGGGGGCGGGGGGCTAATGAGCAGTTCTTC. This sequence joins TRBV9 and TRBJ2-1; the match to TRBD2 covers 8 bases. The CDR3 spans 14 residues. CDR1 is SGDLS and CDR2 is YYNGEE in the germline V gene. The V and J ends lost 4 bases and 7 bases, in that order; junction bases with no gene match: 7.

The chain employs TRBV7-2 and TRBJ2-7; 16 positions agree with TRBD2. The CDR3 runs 18 residues. Germline CDR1 reads SGHTA; CDR2 reads FQGNSA. V was clipped by 5 bases and J by 3 bases; unmatched bases: 10. In DNA form, the CDR3 reads TGTGCCAGCAGCGCCTCCGGGACTAGCGGGGGGGGACGCTACGAGCAGTACTTC. Translation: CASSASGTSGGGRYEQYF. Filled out from reference TRBV7-2 and TRBJ2-7, the complete variable domain reads GAGVSQSPSNKVTEKGKDVELRCDPISGHTALYWYRQSLGQGLEFLIYFQGNSAPDKSGLPSDRFSAERTGGSVSTLTIQRTQQEDSAVYLCASSASGTSGGGRYEQYFGPGTRLTVT.

The chain combines TRBV7-9 with TRBJ2-5, with a tentative D call TRBD2 (6 bases). Per the germline V gene, CDR1 is SEHNR and CDR2 is FQNEAQ (reference sequence). The V end was cut by 6 bases, the J end by 1 base, with 6 bases between. This CDR3 comprises 12 residues. In nucleotides, the CDR3 is TGTGCCAGCAGGGAGGGCCAAGAGACCCAGTACTTC. This gives the protein CASREGQETQYF.